This TCR beta chain was sequenced for a study of shared clonotypes between healthy human individuals. Germline CDR1 is SGHRS and CDR2 is YFSETQ. This CDR3 spans 14 amino acids. Trimming removed 4 bases from V and 4 bases from J; junction bases left unmatched: 7. TCRdb's copy holds only in-frame clones and misses some; the assay was immunoSEQ multiplex PCR. Of approximately 2.3 million clones listed, 80% to 95% were seen once; the top ten hold under 0.45%. The chain employs TRBV5-1 and TRBJ2-5; 7 nucleotides agree with TRBD1. Sequenced input: naive CD4+ T cells from PBMCs. Noted subset: CD45RA+ positively selected. This receptor was obtained from a man younger than 35 in good health. Some clones in this sample may be carry-over from other donors' samples. CDR3 coding DNA: TGCGCCAGCAGCGCCGACAGGGCCCGAGAGACCCAGTACTTC. Its protein is CASSADRARETQYF.